This record covers a single T cell receptor (beta chain). This sample was taken from a study of T cell changes during pregnancy in multiple sclerosis. Germline assignment: CDR1 SGHNT and CDR2 YYREEE (reference sequence). Unmatched junction bases numbered 6, after V lost 4 bases and J lost 7 bases. This CDR3 is 13 amino acids long. Assay: immunoSEQ multiplex PCR; the TCRdb copy retains only in-frame clones and omits some. The sample carries under 60,000 clones, approximately 90% recorded once. This specimen was CD4+ T cells from peripheral blood mononuclear cells, taken in the second trimester of pregnancy. This receptor was obtained from a female donor in good health, enrolled as a control in a pregnancy study. The V gene is TRBV5-4, the J gene TRBJ2-7, with 9 bases matching TRBD1. CDR3: CASSPTGGREQYF. In DNA, the CDR3 is TGTGCCAGCAGCCCTACAGGGGGCAGGGAGCAGTACTTC.